This T cell receptor (beta chain) was recovered during a study of T cells after posttransplantation cyclophosphamide. The data were produced by immunoSEQ multiplex PCR, yet TCRdb's version contains in-frame clones alone and is incomplete. The table has 20,000 to 25,000 clones, 95% to 98% seen once. Cells defined as naive were viable CD3+CD4+ or CD3+CD8+ and CCR7+CD45RA+CD45RO-CD95-CD27+CD28+. The related graft donor's blood sample was taken on the day of bone marrow donation. Study results and caveats: Recipient CMV seropositivity and CMV reactivation strongly tracked TRB clonality. Blood and skin or GI T cell repertoires showed limited TRB overlap. Donor CD8+ memory clones often dominated recipient blood repertoires at later times.

CDR1 SGDLS and CDR2 YYNGEE come from the germline V gene. V lost 4 bases and J lost 4; bases outside the gene matches: 13. CDR3 size: 16 residues. Only one count was recorded for this clone. The antigen is not known. The sequenced sample was naive CD4+ T cells sorted from PBMCs. The receptor was isolated from a man over 45 in good health, CMV-negative, and a related stem cell transplant donor. The chain links TRBV9 to TRBJ1-2; 7 bases align to TRBD1. The CDR3 region is CASSPSRTGALYGYTF. The CDR3 bases are TGTGCCAGCAGCCCTAGTCGCACAGGGGCGCTCTATGGCTACACCTTC.